What follows are 8 T cell receptor beta chains derived from one specimen sequenced in a study of cytomegalovirus exposure and HLA in healthy donors. It was with 60 Vbeta and 13 Jbeta primers that the PCR ran. Only in-frame clones appear in the TCRdb table, and some are missing; sequencing was by immunoSEQ multiplex PCR. Of about 100,000 clones in the sample, 65% to 90% are singletons; the top ten hold under 5.5%. What was sequenced was PBMCs. These receptors all come from a woman between 65 and 79 years old in good health and CMV-seropositive.

The V and J genes are TRBV5-1 and TRBJ2-2; D is ambiguous. Germline loops: CDR1 SGHRS, CDR2 YFSETQ. The CDR3 spans 14 residues. The germline V and J ends were trimmed by 0 bases and 0 bases, with 3 bases remaining between them. The CDR3 loop is CASSLASNTGELFF. In DNA form, the CDR3 reads TGCGCCAGCAGCTTGGCCTCGAACACCGGGGAGCTGTTTTTT.

CDR3 bases: TGTGCCAGCACTAGCGGGGGCCCTCAAGAGACCCAGTACTTC. Its protein product is CASTSGGPQETQYF. The chain couples TRBV6-5 to TRBJ2-5; 10 bases align to TRBD2. Germline CDR1 reads MNHEY; CDR2 reads SVGAGI. The CDR3 contains 14 residues. With 7 bases clipped from V and 2 bases from J, the junction kept 4 bases outside the gene matches.

V is TRBV5-1 and J is TRBJ2-5, with D tentatively TRBD2 (5 bases). CDR1 and CDR2 from the germline V gene are SGHRS and YFSETQ. The CDR3 totals 16 residues. Trimming shortened V by 2 bases and J by 3 bases, and 17 bases separated the two germline ends. The CDR3 nucleotides read TGCGCCAGCAGCTTACGGGGTGCGACACACGAAGAGACCCAGTACTTC. It translates to CASSLRGATHEETQYF. The whole variable domain, filled in from reference TRBV5-1 and TRBJ2-5, reads KAGVTQTPRYLIKTRGQQVTLSCSPISGHRSVSWYQQTPGQGLQFLFEYFSETQRNKGNFPGRFSGRQFSNSRSEMNVSTLELGDSALYLCASSLRGATHEETQYFGPGTRLLVL.

V is TRBV7-2 and J is TRBJ1-5; D unresolved. The V end lost 4 bases, the J end lost 1 base, and 8 bases lay between the germline ends. The CDR3 loop spans 14 amino acids. CDR1 is SGHTA, CDR2 FQGNSA, per germline. This chain's CDR3 is CASSSRLSNQPQHF. The CDR3, as DNA: TGTGCCAGCAGCTCTAGACTGAGCAATCAGCCCCAGCATTTT.

The chain has TRBV18 and TRBJ1-1; unclear D gene. Germline CDR1 is KGHSH and CDR2 is LQKENI. V dropped 3 bases and J dropped 3 bases, with 8 bases sitting between them. The CDR3 length is 13 residues. The CDR3 loop reads CASSPLEHTEAFF. CDR3 coding DNA: TGTGCCAGCTCACCTCTAGAACACACTGAAGCTTTCTTT.

The V gene is TRBV2, the J gene TRBJ2-3, with 9 nucleotides matching TRBD2. Germline V lookup: CDR1 SNHLY, CDR2 FYNNEI. There are 16 residues in the CDR3. V lost 4 bases and J lost 1; bases outside the gene matches: 6. In DNA form, the CDR3 reads TGTGCCAGCAGTGGTGGTAGCGGGAGACGCACAGATACGCAGTATTTT. This gives the protein CASSGGSGRRTDTQYF.

The V gene is TRBV19, the J gene TRBJ2-7; D not certain. The CDR3 is made up of 14 amino acids. The germline V gene encodes CDR1 LNHDA and CDR2 SQIVND (reference sequence). Trimming removed 7 bases at V and 3 bases at J, with 16 bases between. CDR3 nucleotide sequence: TGTGCCAGTAACCCCCGCGGCGGAGTCTACGAGCAGTACTTC. It is translated as CASNPRGGVYEQYF.

This chain connects TRBV7-2 to TRBJ2-7; 7 nucleotides match TRBD2. The germline CDR1 and CDR2 sequences are SGHTA and FQGNSA. J gave up 3 bases and V 1 base, and 3 bases lay outside the gene matches. The CDR3 covers 14 residues. The CDR3: CASSLGAGVYEQYF. The CDR3 DNA follows: TGTGCCAGCAGCTTAGGGGCGGGAGTCTACGAGCAGTACTTC.